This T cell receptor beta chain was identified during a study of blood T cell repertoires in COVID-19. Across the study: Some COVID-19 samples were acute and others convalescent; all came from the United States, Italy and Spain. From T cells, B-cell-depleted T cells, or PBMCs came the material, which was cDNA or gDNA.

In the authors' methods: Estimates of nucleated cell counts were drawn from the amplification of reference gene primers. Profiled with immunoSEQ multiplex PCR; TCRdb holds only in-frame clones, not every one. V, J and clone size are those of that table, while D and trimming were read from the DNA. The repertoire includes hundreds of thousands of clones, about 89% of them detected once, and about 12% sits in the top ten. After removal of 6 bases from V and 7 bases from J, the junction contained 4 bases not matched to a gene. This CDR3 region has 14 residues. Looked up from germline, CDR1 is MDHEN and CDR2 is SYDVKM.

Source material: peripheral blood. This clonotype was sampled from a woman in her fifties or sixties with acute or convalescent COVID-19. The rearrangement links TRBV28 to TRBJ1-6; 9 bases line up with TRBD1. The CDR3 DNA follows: TGTGCCAGCAGGCCGGGACAGGGAAATTCACCCCTCCACTTT. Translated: CASRPGQGNSPLHF.